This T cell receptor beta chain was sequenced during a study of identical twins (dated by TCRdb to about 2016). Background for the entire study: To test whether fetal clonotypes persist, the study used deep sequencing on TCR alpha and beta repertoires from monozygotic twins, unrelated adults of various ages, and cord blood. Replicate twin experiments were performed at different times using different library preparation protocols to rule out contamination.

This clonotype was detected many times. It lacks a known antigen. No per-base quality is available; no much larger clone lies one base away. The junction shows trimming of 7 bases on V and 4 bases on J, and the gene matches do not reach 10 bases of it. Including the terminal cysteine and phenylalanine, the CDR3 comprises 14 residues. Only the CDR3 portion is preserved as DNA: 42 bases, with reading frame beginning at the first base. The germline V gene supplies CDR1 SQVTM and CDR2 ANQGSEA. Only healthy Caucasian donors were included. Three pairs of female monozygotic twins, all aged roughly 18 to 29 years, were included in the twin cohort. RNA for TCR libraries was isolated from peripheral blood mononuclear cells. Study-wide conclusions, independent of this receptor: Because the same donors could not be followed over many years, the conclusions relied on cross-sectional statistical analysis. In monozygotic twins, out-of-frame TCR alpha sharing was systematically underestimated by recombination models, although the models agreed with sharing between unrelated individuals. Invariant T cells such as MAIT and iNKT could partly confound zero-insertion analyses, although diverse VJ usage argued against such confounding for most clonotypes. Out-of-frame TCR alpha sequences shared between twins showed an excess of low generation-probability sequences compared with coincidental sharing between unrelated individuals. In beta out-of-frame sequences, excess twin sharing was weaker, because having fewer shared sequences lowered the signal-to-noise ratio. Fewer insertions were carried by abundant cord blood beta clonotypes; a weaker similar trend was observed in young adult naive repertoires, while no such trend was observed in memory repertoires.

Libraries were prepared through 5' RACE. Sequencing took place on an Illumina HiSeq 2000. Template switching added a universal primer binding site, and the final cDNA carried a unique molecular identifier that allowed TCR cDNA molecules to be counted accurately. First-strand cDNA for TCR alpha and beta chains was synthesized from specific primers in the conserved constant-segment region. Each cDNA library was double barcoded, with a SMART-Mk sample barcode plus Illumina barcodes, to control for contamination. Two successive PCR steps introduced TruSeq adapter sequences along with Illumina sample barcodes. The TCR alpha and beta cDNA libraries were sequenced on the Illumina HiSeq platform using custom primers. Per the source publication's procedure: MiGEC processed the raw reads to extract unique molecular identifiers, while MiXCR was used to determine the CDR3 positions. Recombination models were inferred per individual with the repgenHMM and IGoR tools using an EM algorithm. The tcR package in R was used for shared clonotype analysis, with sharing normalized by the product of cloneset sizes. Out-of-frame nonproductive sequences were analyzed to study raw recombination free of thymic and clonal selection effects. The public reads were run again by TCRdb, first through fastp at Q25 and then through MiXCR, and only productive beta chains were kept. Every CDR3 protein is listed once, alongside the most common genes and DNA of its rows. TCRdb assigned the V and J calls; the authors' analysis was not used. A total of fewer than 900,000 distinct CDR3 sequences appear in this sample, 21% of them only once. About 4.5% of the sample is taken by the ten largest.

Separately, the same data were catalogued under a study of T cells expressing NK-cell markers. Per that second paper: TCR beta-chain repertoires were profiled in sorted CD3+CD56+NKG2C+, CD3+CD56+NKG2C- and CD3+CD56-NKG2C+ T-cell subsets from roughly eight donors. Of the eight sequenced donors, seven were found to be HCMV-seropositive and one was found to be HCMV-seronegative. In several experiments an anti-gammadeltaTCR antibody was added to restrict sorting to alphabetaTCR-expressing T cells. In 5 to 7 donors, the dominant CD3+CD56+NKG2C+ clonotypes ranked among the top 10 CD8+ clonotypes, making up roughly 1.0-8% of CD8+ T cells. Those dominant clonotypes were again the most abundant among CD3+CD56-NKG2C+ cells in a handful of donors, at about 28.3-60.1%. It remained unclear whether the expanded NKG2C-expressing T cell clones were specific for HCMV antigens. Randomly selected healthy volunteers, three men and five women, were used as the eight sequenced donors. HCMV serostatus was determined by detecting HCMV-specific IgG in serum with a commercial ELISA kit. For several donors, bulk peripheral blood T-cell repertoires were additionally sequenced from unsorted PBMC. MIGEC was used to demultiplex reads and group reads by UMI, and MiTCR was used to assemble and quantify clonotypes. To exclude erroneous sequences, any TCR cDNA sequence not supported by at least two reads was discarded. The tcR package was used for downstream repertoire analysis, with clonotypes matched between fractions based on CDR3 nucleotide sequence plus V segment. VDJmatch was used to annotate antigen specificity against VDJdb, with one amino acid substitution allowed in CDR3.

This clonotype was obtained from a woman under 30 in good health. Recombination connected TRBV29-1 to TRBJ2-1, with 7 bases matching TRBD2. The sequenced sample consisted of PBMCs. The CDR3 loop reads CSGGRAGEYNEQFF. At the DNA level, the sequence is TGCAGCGGTGGTAGGGCGGGGGAGTACAATGAGCAGTTCTTC.